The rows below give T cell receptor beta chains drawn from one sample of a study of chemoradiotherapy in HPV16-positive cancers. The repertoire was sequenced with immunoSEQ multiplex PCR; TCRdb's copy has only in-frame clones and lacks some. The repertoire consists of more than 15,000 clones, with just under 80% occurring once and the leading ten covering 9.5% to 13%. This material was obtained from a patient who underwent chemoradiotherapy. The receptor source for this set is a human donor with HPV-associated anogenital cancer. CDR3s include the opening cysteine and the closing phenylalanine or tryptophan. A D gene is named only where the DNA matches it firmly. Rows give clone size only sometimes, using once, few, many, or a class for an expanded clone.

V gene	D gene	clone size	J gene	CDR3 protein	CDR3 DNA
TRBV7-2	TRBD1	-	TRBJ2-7	CASHPGTGGSEQYF	TGTGCCAGCCACCCCGGGACAGGGGGCAGCGAGCAGTACTTC
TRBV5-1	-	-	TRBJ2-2	CASSLVFGNANTGELFF	TGCGCCAGCAGCTTGGTTTTTGGAAACGCGAACACCGGGGAGCTGTTTTTT
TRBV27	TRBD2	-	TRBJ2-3	CASSPSGGGGNWDTQYF	TGTGCCAGCAGTCCTTCCGGGGGCGGGGGGAATTGGGATACGCAGTATTTT
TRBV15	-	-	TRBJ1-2	CATSRDPADWAANYGYTF	TGTGCCACCAGCAGAGATCCGGCGGACTGGGCCGCCAACTATGGCTACACCTTC
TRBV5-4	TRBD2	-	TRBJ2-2	CATQVGGAFTGELFF	TGTGCCACCCAGGTCGGGGGGGCCTTTACCGGGGAGCTGTTTTTT
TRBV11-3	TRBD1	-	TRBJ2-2	CASSLGTGGWAGELFF	TGTGCCAGCAGCCTCGGGACAGGGGGCTGGGCCGGGGAGCTGTTTTTT
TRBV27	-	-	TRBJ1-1	CASSLAGANTEAFF	TGTGCCAGCAGTTTGGCAGGGGCGAACACTGAAGCTTTCTTT
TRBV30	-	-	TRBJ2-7	CAWSVWGRPYEQYF	TGTGCCTGGAGTGTTTGGGGCCGACCCTACGAGCAGTACTTC
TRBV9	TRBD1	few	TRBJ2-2	CASSYRQGANTGELFF	TGTGCCAGCAGCTATAGACAGGGTGCGAACACCGGGGAGCTGTTTTTT
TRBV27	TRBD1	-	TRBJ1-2	CASSDRGIIGYTF	TGTGCCAGCAGTGACAGGGGGATTATTGGCTACACCTTC
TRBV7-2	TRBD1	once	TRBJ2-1	CASSRDRGNEQFF	TGTGCCAGCAGCCGCGACAGGGGGAATGAGCAGTTCTTC